The rows below give T cell receptor beta chains drawn from one sample of a study of T cell repertoires in cytomegalovirus infection. Their recognized antigens are unknown. TCRdb processed the reads anew with MiXCR; each CDR3 protein has one entry. Among more than 300,000 distinct CDR3 sequences listed, about 34% were seen once. The specimen comprised cultured PBMCs, sampled from culture after CMV antigen stimulation. These receptors were taken from a human donor in good health (CMV status not recorded). Some clones in this sample may be carry-over from other donors' samples. Both conserved end residues are part of each CDR3. The order of the fields is CDR3 length, V gene, D gene, J gene, clone size, CDR3 protein, CDR3 DNA. A D gene is named only where the DNA matches it firmly. Expanded clones are given a class, and other clones once, few, many or no size at all.

>14|TRBV27|TRBD2|TRBJ2-1|once
CASSVGLAGDEQFF
TGTGCCAGCAGTGTCGGACTAGCGGGTGATGAGCAGTTCTTC
>18|TRBV7-9|TRBD2|TRBJ2-4|.
CASRGLAGDGSAKNIQYF
TGTGCCAGCAGGGGACTAGCGGGAGACGGATCCGCGAAAAACATTCAGTACTTC
>15|TRBV28|TRBD1|TRBJ1-1|few
CASREMGQPNTEAFF
TGTGCCAGCAGGGAAATGGGACAGCCGAACACTGAAGCTTTCTTT
>16|TRBV5-5|.|TRBJ2-1|.
CASSLGGILAYNEQFF
TGTGCCAGCAGCTTGGGGGGGATATTGGCCTACAATGAGCAGTTCTTC
>14|TRBV5-6|.|TRBJ1-2|few
CASSLKGNIYGYTF
TGTGCCAGCAGCTTGAAGGGAAATATCTATGGCTACACCTTC
>15|TRBV7-7|TRBD1|TRBJ2-3|many
CASSLATGGFYTQYF
TGTGCCAGCAGCTTAGCGACAGGGGGCTTCTATACGCAGTATTTT
>14|TRBV7-2|.|TRBJ2-3|.
CASSRSENTDTQYF
TGTGCCAGCAGCCGCTCCGAGAACACAGATACGCAGTATTTT
>18|TRBV7-9|.|TRBJ2-5|.
CASSLGSADTFRRETQYF
TGTGCCAGCAGCTTAGGGTCAGCGGATACCTTCCGACGAGAGACCCAGTACTTC
>16|TRBV4-1|.|TRBJ1-1|few
CASSQPSPGSPSVGFF
TGCGCCAGCAGCCAACCCTCGCCCGGCTCACCTTCTGTAGGTTTCTTT
>12|TRBV27|.|TRBJ1-5|.
CASSYRNQPQHF
TGTGCCAGCAGTTACAGGAACCAGCCCCAGCATTTT
>23|TRBV19|TRBD2|TRBJ2-1|.
CASSSGTSGIVGRVKSSYNEQFF
TGTGCCAGTAGTTCCGGGACTAGCGGGATTGTTGGAAGAGTCAAAAGCTCCTACAATGAGCAGTTCTTC
>17|TRBV12-5|.|TRBJ2-5|.
CASGLIRGLADQETQYF
TGTGCTAGTGGTTTAATTAGGGGGCTAGCGGACCAAGAGACCCAGTACTTC
>12|TRBV7-9|.|TRBJ2-4|.
CASSRGPAEVYF
TGTGCCAGCAGCCGGGGGCCCGCCGAGGTGTACTTC
>16|TRBV24-1|.|TRBJ2-3|.
CATSDSGTRTTDTQYF
TGTGCCACCAGTGATTCCGGGACAAGAACCACAGATACGCAGTATTTT
>17|TRBV28|.|TRBJ1-5|many
CASSLGGILGVREAQHF
TGTGCCAGCAGTTTAGGTGGGATACTGGGGGTTCGGGAGGCCCAGCATTTT
>15|TRBV6-6|.|TRBJ2-3|.
CASSYSRGDTDTQYF
TGTGCCAGCAGTTACTCCCGCGGAGACACAGATACGCAGTATTTT
>16|TRBV6-4|.|TRBJ1-2|few
CASSRMCPGPNYGYTF
TGTGCCAGCAGTCGGATGTGTCCAGGGCCCAACTATGGCTACACCTTC
>16|TRBV12-3/TRBV12-4|TRBD1|TRBJ1-1|.
CASSPTGGGRNTEAFF
TGTGCCAGCAGTCCAACAGGGGGAGGTAGGAACACTGAAGCTTTCTTT
>14|TRBV10-3|TRBD1|TRBJ2-7|.
CATIDRDLGREQYF
TGTGCCACCATAGACAGGGACCTGGGGCGCGAGCAGTACTTC
>14|TRBV5-6|.|TRBJ1-2|.
CASSPGRTPGGYTF
TGTGCCAGCAGCCCGGGACGGACCCCTGGGGGCTACACCTTC
>14|TRBV12-3/TRBV12-4|.|TRBJ1-1|.
CASNPGQTHTEAFF
TGTGCCAGCAATCCCGGACAGACACACACTGAAGCTTTCTTT
>13|TRBV7-3|.|TRBJ2-3|.
CASSLYQGDTQYF
TGTGCCAGCAGCTTATACCAGGGAGATACGCAGTATTTT
>15|TRBV5-6|TRBD2|TRBJ2-1|.
CASDLGLAGYNEQFF
TGTGCCAGCGACCTCGGACTAGCAGGATACAATGAGCAGTTCTTC
>15|TRBV19|.|TRBJ2-3|.
CASSILRDFTDTQYF
TGTGCCAGTAGTATCCTCCGGGACTTCACAGATACGCAGTATTTT
>14|TRBV20-1|TRBD2|TRBJ2-1|few
CSAARLAAYNEQFF
TGCAGTGCTGCTAGACTAGCGGCATACAATGAGCAGTTCTTC
>15|TRBV20-1|.|TRBJ1-2|.
CSARDPLEVNYGYTF
TGCAGTGCTAGAGATCCATTGGAGGTAAACTATGGCTACACCTTC
>11|TRBV28|.|TRBJ1-2|.
CASKDWYGYTF
TGTGCCAGCAAAGACTGGTATGGCTACACCTTC
>15|TRBV7-2|.|TRBJ1-6|few
CASSPQPSKGAPLHF
TGTGCCAGCAGCCCACAGCCCTCCAAAGGTGCCCCCCTCCACTTT
>18|TRBV28|TRBD2|TRBJ2-1|.
CASRNLLAGSLDYNEQFF
TGTGCCAGCAGAAACTTACTAGCGGGAAGTTTGGATTACAATGAGCAGTTCTTC
>16|TRBV6-5|.|TRBJ2-1|.
CASSYSLRESYNEQFF
TGTGCCAGCAGTTACTCACTCCGGGAGTCCTACAATGAGCAGTTCTTC
>13|TRBV24-1|.|TRBJ1-5|.
CATSGGSNQPQHF
TGTGCCACCAGTGGCGGTAGCAATCAGCCCCAGCATTTT
>17|TRBV7-2|.|TRBJ1-4|many
CASSLPLGAGTNEKLFF
TGTGCCAGCAGCCTCCCGCTGGGGGCAGGAACTAATGAAAAACTGTTTTTT
>16|TRBV7-3|TRBD2|TRBJ2-3|.
CASSSSGRSFTDTQYF
TGTGCCAGCAGCTCTAGCGGGAGGTCCTTCACAGATACGCAGTATTTT